This T cell receptor beta chain was profiled in a study of shared clonotypes between healthy human individuals. Study-level results: Among donors, sharing of clonotypes was expected to be affected by sequencing depth.

About this clone: The target antigen is unknown. Distinct nucleotide sequences in the sample also encode this CDR3.

The germline CDR1 and CDR2 sequences are SGDLS and YYNGEE. The CDR3 loop spans 16 amino acids. V was shortened by 0 bases and J by 0 bases, with 11 bases between the two germline ends. Under the authors' procedure: Sequence data from immunoSEQ were junction-only and lacked quality scores; consequently, filtering differed. Sequenced by immunoSEQ multiplex PCR; TCRdb stores in-frame clones only, minus some. V, J and clone size were drawn from that table, and D and trimming were deduced from the DNA. Among a few million clones listed, over 85% were seen once. The V call is TRBV9, the J call TRBJ2-3; perhaps TRBD2 as D (7 bases). Source material: naive CD4+ T cells sorted from blood. Subset here: CD45RA+ positively selected. The sequence derives from a young man in good health. The CDR3 sequence: CASSVGRGASTDTQYF. The CDR3 nucleotides read TGTGCCAGCAGCGTAGGCCGGGGGGCGAGCACAGATACGCAGTATTTT.